This passage covers 19 T cell receptor beta chains from one sample sequenced in a study of T cells in Graves' hyperthyroidism and ophthalmopathy. TCR beta CDR3 regions were amplified from RNA. Researchers ran a first-round RT-PCR on the TCR CDR3 using the HTBI primer set. One entry per CDR3 protein, called by TCRdb with MiXCR from the multiplex PCR reads. The table includes about 560,000 distinct CDR3 sequences, 15% to 20% detected once. Sample: blood. The receptors stem from a woman younger than 30 with Graves' hyperthyroidism.

The CDR3 nucleotides read TGTGCCAGTACCTTCCAAAGGAGCGGATCTGGAAACACCATATATTTT. It encodes CASTFQRSGSGNTIYF. This chain links TRBV19 with TRBJ1-3, with D unresolved. The CDR3 length is 16 residues. Per germline, CDR1 LNHDA and CDR2 SQIVND (reference sequence). V was trimmed by 7 bases and J by 1 base, leaving 17 bases between them.

This chain's CDR3 is CASSEYTGALQPQHF. The CDR3 coding sequence is TGTGCCAGCAGTGAATACACAGGGGCACTTCAGCCCCAGCATTTT. The chain couples TRBV6-1 to TRBJ1-5; 7 bases are a match to TRBD1. The CDR3 sequence is 15 residues long. V lost 2 bases to trimming and J lost 6 bases; unmatched junction nucleotides: 7. CDR1 and CDR2 (germline): MNHNS, SASEGT.

V and J are TRBV30 and TRBJ1-6, with a weak D call TRBD1 (6 bases). CDR3 length: 14 amino acids. Germline-derived CDR1 and CDR2 are GTSNPN and SVGIG (reference sequence). V was shortened by 0 bases and J by 11 bases, with 14 bases between the two germline ends. Here the CDR3 reads CAWSVGQGLTPLHF. CDR3 DNA sequence: TGTGCCTGGAGTGTAGGCCAGGGGTTGACACCCCTCCACTTT.

This chain connects TRBV12-5 to TRBJ2-2; D is ambiguous. The CDR3 has 16 amino acids. Trimming cost V 3 bases and J 0 bases, with 11 bases left between them. The V gene's germline CDR1 is LGHNT and CDR2 FRNRAP. For the CDR3, the DNA is TGTGCTAGTGGTTTTCTCGGTTTCGCGAACACCGGGGAGCTGTTTTTT. Its protein is CASGFLGFANTGELFF.

The V call is TRBV3-1, the J call TRBJ2-6; D might be TRBD1 (6 bases). Trimming left V 6 bases short and J 2 bases short, with 8 bases between. This CDR3 contains 14 residues. Germline CDR1 and CDR2: LGHDT and YNNKEL (reference sequence). The CDR3 DNA is TGTGCCAGCAGTAGACAGGCTGGGGCCAACGTCCTGACTTTC. Amino acid sequence: CASSRQAGANVLTF.

This clonotype was recorded at least ten times. The CDR3: CASSLDTGRTDTQYF. Here the CDR3 DNA reads TGTGCCAGCAGCTTAGATACAGGCCGCACAGATACGCAGTATTTT. The chain employs TRBV11-2 and TRBJ2-3, with a possible D match to TRBD1 (5 bases). Germline V lookup: CDR1 SGHAT, CDR2 FQNNGV. This CDR3 has 15 residues. The ends were cut back, 0 bases at V and 1 base at J, with 8 bases in the middle.

This clonotype was detected many times. CDR3: CASSEGGYQPQHF. CDR3 DNA: TGTGCCAGCAGTGAGGGGGGGTATCAGCCCCAGCATTTT. The rearrangement joins TRBV2 to TRBJ1-5; D might be TRBD1 (5 bases). The ends were cut back, 3 bases at V and 5 bases at J, with 8 bases in the middle. This CDR3 comprises 13 residues. Per germline, CDR1 SNHLY and CDR2 FYNNEI. The whole variable domain, remainder taken from reference TRBV2 and TRBJ1-5, is EPEVTQTPSHQVTQMGQEVILRCVPISNHLYFYWYRQILGQKVEFLVSFYNNEISEKSEIFDDQFSVERPDGSNFTLKIRSTKLEDSAMYFCASSEGGYQPQHFGDGTRLSIL.

The chain carries TRBV6-2 or TRBV6-3 and TRBJ2-7; TRBD1 matches at 9 bases. Germline values: CDR1 MNHEY, CDR2 SVGEGT. V was pared by 6 bases and J by 3 bases, with 9 bases of the junction left unmatched. The CDR3 covers 15 residues. Here the CDR3 DNA reads TGTGCCAGCAGCTACACGACAGGGGGGGGCTACGAGCAGTACTTC. It codes for CASSYTTGGGYEQYF.

This clonotype occurred many times. CDR3 DNA sequence: TGTGCCAGCAGGCTTGAGGCAGGGGGGACCTACGAGCAGTACTTC. Translation gives CASRLEAGGTYEQYF. The chain combines TRBV7-2 with TRBJ2-7; the D gene is possibly TRBD1 (7 bases). V was pared by 6 bases and J by 2 bases, with 17 bases between. The CDR3 runs 15 residues. The germline gives CDR1 SGHTA, CDR2 FQGNSA.

The chain combines TRBV12-3 or TRBV12-4 with TRBJ1-2; D gene ambiguous. The CDR3 runs to 13 residues. With 2 bases removed from V and 6 bases from J, the gap between germline ends came to 10 bases. The CDR3 DNA follows: TGTGCCAGCAGTTTAACATCCACTAATGGCTACACCTTC. As protein: CASSLTSTNGYTF.

The J gene is TRBJ2-7, the V gene TRBV18; D possibly corresponds to TRBD1 (5 bases). The germline V gene has CDR1 KGHSH and CDR2 LQKENI. Between the trimmed V and J ends, which lost 6 bases and 2 bases, there was a span of 11 bases. The CDR3 sequence is 13 residues long. CDR3 loop: CASSVTDTYEQYF. In DNA form, the CDR3 reads TGTGCCAGCTCGGTGACAGACACCTACGAGCAGTACTTC.

The rearrangement joins TRBV12-3 or TRBV12-4 to TRBJ1-1; D not certain. V shed 1 base and J shed 3 bases, with 9 bases lying between them. The CDR3 extends over 14 amino acids. CDR3 protein: CASSLVQIYTEAFF. CDR3 coding DNA: TGTGCCAGCAGTTTAGTGCAGATCTACACTGAAGCTTTCTTT.

In this sample, this clonotype turned up many times. V is TRBV20-1 and J is TRBJ1-1, with a weak D call TRBD1 (6 bases). The CDR3 extends over 15 amino acids. CDR1 is DFQATT, CDR2 SNEGSKA, per germline (reference sequence). V was cut by 3 bases and J by 0 bases, with 14 bases left in between. The CDR3 spells CSASTGRLMNTEAFF. CDR3 DNA sequence: TGCAGTGCTAGCACAGGGAGGTTGATGAACACTGAAGCTTTCTTT.

V gene TRBV5-6 combines with J gene TRBJ2-7; D remains unclear. V shed 0 bases and J shed 0 bases, with 16 bases lying between them. Germline CDR1 is SGHDT and CDR2 is YYEEEE. The length of the CDR3 is 17 residues. The CDR3 here is CASSLAGSPRFSYEQYF. The CDR3 DNA reads as TGTGCCAGCAGCTTGGCTGGCAGCCCACGCTTCTCCTACGAGCAGTACTTC.

This clonotype was counted only a few times. The chain employs TRBV7-2 and TRBJ2-7; the match to TRBD2 covers 9 bases. V trimming: 3 bases; J trimming: 2 bases; junction bases outside the gene matches: 14. The CDR3 runs to 18 residues. Germline V lookup: CDR1 SGHTA, CDR2 FQGNSA. The CDR3: CASSFQTTGAGGPYEQYF. The DNA for the CDR3 is TGTGCCAGCAGCTTCCAAACTACGGGGGCGGGAGGGCCCTACGAGCAGTACTTC.

Many counts were recorded for this clonotype. The chain links TRBV20-1 to TRBJ1-4; D is perhaps TRBD1 (5 bases). Trimming left V 6 bases short and J 8 bases short, with 10 bases between. The germline CDR1 and CDR2 sequences are DFQATT and SNEGSKA (reference sequence). The CDR3 extends over 11 amino acids. The CDR3 spells CSAQTGEKLFF. The CDR3, as DNA: TGCAGTGCGCAAACAGGCGAAAAACTGTTTTTT.

The chain uses TRBV6-1 and TRBJ2-6, with D unresolved. Trimming pared 5 bases from V and 1 base from J, leaving 6 bases between. The CDR3 runs to 14 residues. The germline V gene has CDR1 MNHNS and CDR2 SASEGT. The CDR3 region is CASSPRSGANVLTF. In nucleotides, the CDR3 is TGTGCCAGCAGTCCCAGATCTGGGGCCAACGTCCTGACTTTC.

A single count supports this clonotype. The gene calls are TRBV30 and TRBJ2-3, with 7 bases lining up with TRBD1. Germline V gene data show CDR1 as GTSNPN and CDR2 as SVGIG (reference sequence). V trimming: 1 base; J trimming: 0 bases; junction bases outside the gene matches: 4. The CDR3 is 15 residues long. In DNA, the CDR3 is TGTGCCTGGAGTGACAGGGGTCCTAGCACAGATACGCAGTATTTT. Translation gives CAWSDRGPSTDTQYF.

Only a few counts were recorded for this clonotype. The CDR3 is CASRMTGDYGYTF. The DNA for the CDR3 is TGTGCCAGCAGAATGACAGGGGACTATGGCTACACCTTC. The chain carries TRBV7-8 and TRBJ1-2; TRBD1 agrees at 8 bases. Per the germline V gene, CDR1 is SGHVS and CDR2 is FQNEAQ. Germline trimming cut 6 bases from V and 3 bases from J; bases unmatched to any gene: 3. CDR3 length: 13 residues.